This TCR beta chain is from a study of blood T cell repertoires in COVID-19. The ends were cut back, 1 base at V and 7 bases at J, with 13 bases in the middle. Germline V CDR1 and CDR2: MGHRA, YSYEKL. This CDR3 comprises 15 residues. Profiled with immunoSEQ multiplex PCR; TCRdb holds only in-frame clones, not every one. The sample has about 210,000 clones, over 60% seen once; the top ten hold 7.2%. This receptor was identified in a woman in her 70s with acute or convalescent COVID-19. The sequenced sample consisted of peripheral blood. V usage is TRBV4-1 and J usage is TRBJ1-4; D unclear. In nucleotides, the CDR3 is TGCGCCAGCAGCCAAGGGGTGCAGGTGGGTGAAAAACTGTTTTTT. Encoded protein: CASSQGVQVGEKLFF.